One and the same sample provided the 29 T cell receptor beta chains below, sequenced in a study of T cell responses to AZD1222 COVID-19 vaccine (dated by TCRdb to the early 2020s). The library was generated by the immunoSEQ multiplex PCR assay. TCRdb took over this immuneACCESS table, retaining in-frame rearrangements with V and J assigned. Such tables are incomplete; in checked studies, under half of the missing clones stem from an unresolved V gene, and the remainder is unexplained. The table for this sample lists around 100,000 clones; 85% to 90% of them were counted only once. The ten largest clonotypes hold roughly 9% of the sample. The meaning of the sample's time point label: baseline before first vaccination. The source was peripheral blood, collected on day 0 of AZD1222 vaccination. The receptors derive from an adult in good health.

The chain joins TRBV5-1 to TRBJ2-7; no definite D call. Per the germline V gene, CDR1 is SGHRS and CDR2 is YFSETQ. This CDR3 contains 13 residues. V lost 4 bases to trimming and J lost 0 bases, with 8 bases between them. The CDR3 loop is CASSEIASYEQYF. CDR3 coding DNA: TGCGCCAGCAGCGAAATAGCCTCCTACGAGCAGTACTTC.

The CDR3 reads CASSLGQAHYGYTF. As DNA, the CDR3 is TGTGCCAGCAGCTTGGGACAGGCTCACTATGGCTACACCTTC. The chain uses TRBV5-6 and TRBJ1-2; D might be TRBD1 (6 bases). CDR3 size: 14 residues. The V end lost 0 bases, the J end lost 3 bases, and 9 bases lay between the germline ends. Germline loops: CDR1 SGHDT, CDR2 YYEEEE. Full variable domain (missing parts from reference TRBV5-6 and TRBJ1-2): DAGVTQSPTHLIKTRGQQVTLRCSPKSGHDTVSWYQQALGQGPQFIFQYYEEEERQRGNFPDRFSGHQFPNYSSELNVNALLLGDSALYLCASSLGQAHYGYTFGSGTRLTVV.

The chain is built from TRBV6-5 and TRBJ2-7; a weak D match, TRBD2 (6 bases). The ends were cut back, 4 bases at V and 3 bases at J, with 19 bases in the middle. In germline, CDR1 is MNHEY, CDR2 SVGAGI. This CDR3 has 16 residues. The CDR3 here is CASSSPGLQGGYEQYF. CDR3 DNA sequence: TGTGCCAGCAGTTCACCGGGACTCCAAGGCGGCTACGAGCAGTACTTC.

This clone has just a few counts. This chain links TRBV7-2 with TRBJ1-2; possibly TRBD1 for D (5 bases). This CDR3 is built from 16 residues. Germline lookup yields CDR1 SGHTA and CDR2 FQGNSA. Trimming left V 7 bases short and J 3 bases short, with 21 bases between. CDR3 bases: TGTGCCAGCATCCGAACCAGCCAGGGCTTGCACTATGGCTACACCTTC. Translating gives CASIRTSQGLHYGYTF.

The CDR3 loop is CASSLKGNTEAFF. CDR3 DNA: TGTGCCAGCAGCCTGAAGGGCAACACTGAAGCTTTCTTT. This sequence joins TRBV11-3 and TRBJ1-1; D not resolved. The CDR3 is 13 residues long. V shed 5 bases and J shed 2 bases, with 9 bases lying between them. CDR1 SGHNT and CDR2 YENEEA come from the germline V gene.

The V and J genes are TRBV19 and TRBJ2-1; TRBD1 matches at 7 bases. The CDR3 contains 14 residues. Germline loops: CDR1 LNHDA, CDR2 SQIVND (reference sequence). Trimming took 8 bases from V and 0 from J; bases not matched to a gene: 4. The CDR3 coding sequence is TGTGCCAGTCGCCGGGACAGCTCCTACAATGAGCAGTTCTTC. Its protein product is CASRRDSSYNEQFF.

Notes on this clone: Germline is not matched at one junction end, which may reflect a read error. The chain employs TRBV15 and TRBJ2-7; tentative D call: TRBD1 (6 bases). The CDR3 has 14 residues. Germline V gene data show CDR1 as LNHNV and CDR2 as YYDKDF (reference sequence). The CDR3 loop is CATSRDRGKGEQHF. CDR3 in DNA: TGTGCCACCAGCAGAGATCGTGGCAAGGGGGAGCAGCACTTC.

The chain links TRBV24-1 to TRBJ2-7; 9 bases align to TRBD2. This CDR3 is built from 15 residues. V trimming: 3 bases; J trimming: 7 bases; junction bases outside the gene matches: 9. Looked up from germline, CDR1 is KGHDR and CDR2 is SFDVKD. CDR3 in amino acids: CATSDSAGGPREQYF. CDR3 sequence (DNA): TGTGCCACCAGTGATAGCGCGGGGGGGCCTCGGGAGCAGTACTTC.

J is TRBJ2-3 and V is TRBV7-9, with 7 bases matching TRBD1. V dropped 4 bases and J dropped 0; count of bases not matched to a gene: 10. CDR1 is SEHNR, CDR2 FQNEAQ, per germline (reference sequence). The CDR3 spans 17 residues. The CDR3 nucleotides read TGTGCCAGCAGCTCCACAGGGGTTGGACATAGCACAGATACGCAGTATTTT. It encodes CASSSTGVGHSTDTQYF.

This rearrangement joins TRBV19 to TRBJ1-5; 10 bases align to TRBD1. The CDR3 length is 16 residues. The V and J ends lost 3 bases and 2 bases, in that order; junction bases with no gene match: 4. Germline V gene lookup returns CDR1 LNHDA and CDR2 SQIVND (reference sequence). CDR3 sequence (DNA): TGTGCCAGTAGTATTGCCGGGACAGGGGGCAATCAGCCCCAGCATTTT. It translates to CASSIAGTGGNQPQHF.

V is TRBV6-5 and J is TRBJ1-1; 9 bases are a match to TRBD1. Trimming removed 8 bases from V and 6 bases from J; junction bases left unmatched: 7. CDR1 is MNHEY, CDR2 SVGAGI, per germline. The CDR3 is 13 residues long. The CDR3 DNA reads as TGTGCCAGCTGGAACAGGGGGCGGGCTGAAGCTTTCTTT. This encodes CASWNRGRAEAFF.

This chain uses TRBV7-2 with TRBJ2-4; tentative D call: TRBD1 (6 bases). CDR1 is SGHTA, CDR2 FQGNSA, per germline. The CDR3 sequence is 15 residues long. The V and J ends lost 5 bases and 5 bases respectively, with 16 bases between them. The CDR3 region has the DNA TGTGCCAGCAGCCCCTCGTGGGCAGGGGAAAACATTCAGTACTTC. Its protein is CASSPSWAGENIQYF.

This chain links TRBV9 with TRBJ1-2, with 8 bases identical to TRBD1. The germline CDR1 and CDR2 sequences are SGDLS and YYNGEE. The CDR3 spans 14 residues. V shed 0 bases, J shed 4 bases, and the junction held 2 bases outside the gene matches. This chain's CDR3 is CASSVGTGIYGYTF. Here the CDR3 DNA reads TGTGCCAGCAGCGTAGGGACAGGGATCTATGGCTACACCTTC.

The gene calls are TRBV19 and TRBJ1-4; D is ambiguous. The ends were cut back, 3 bases at V and 3 bases at J, with 11 bases in the middle. The length of the CDR3 is 15 residues. Germline V gene lookup returns CDR1 LNHDA and CDR2 SQIVND (reference sequence). CDR3 region: CASSISDGANEKLFF. The CDR3 DNA follows: TGTGCCAGTAGTATCTCCGACGGGGCTAATGAAAAACTGTTTTTT.

The chain links TRBV23-1 to TRBJ2-7; 11 bases fit TRBD1. TRBV23-1 has ORF status, its function being uncertain. This CDR3 is built from 14 residues. J was trimmed by 6 bases and V by 8 bases; bases with no gene match: 9. The CDR3 sequence is CASSTRDRGSEQYF. CDR3 sequence (DNA): TGCGCCAGCTCTACTCGGGACAGGGGGAGCGAGCAGTACTTC.

The genes are TRBV7-2 and TRBJ1-5; D unclear. The CDR3 has 13 residues. Deletions cut 2 bases from V and 7 bases from J, with 9 bases between. Germline values: CDR1 SGHTA, CDR2 FQGNSA. CDR3 region: CASSLSQEQPQHF. The DNA for the CDR3 is TGTGCCAGCAGCTTATCACAAGAGCAGCCCCAGCATTTT.

The rearrangement joins TRBV27 to TRBJ2-4, with D perhaps matching TRBD2 (7 bases). Germline CDR1 MNHEY, CDR2 SMNVEV (reference sequence). The ends were cut back, 4 bases at V and 1 base at J, with 17 bases in the middle. The CDR3 has 17 amino acids. The CDR3 region has the DNA TGTGCCAGCAGTTCCCCCCGGGGGGCGAGGGCCAAAAACATTCAGTACTTC. It specifies CASSSPRGARAKNIQYF.

The genes are TRBV7-3 and TRBJ1-2, with D hard to call. CDR3 length: 13 residues. V lost 2 bases and J 5 bases, leaving 9 bases between the germline ends. Looked up from germline, CDR1 is SGHTA and CDR2 is FQGTGA. The CDR3 DNA is TGTGCCAGCAGCTTAGAGAGGCGGTATGGCTACACCTTC. This encodes CASSLERRYGYTF.

This sequence joins TRBV7-2 and TRBJ2-1; D assignment may be TRBD1 or TRBD2 (5 bases each). The CDR3 is 15 residues long. V was trimmed by 5 bases and J by 0 bases, leaving 11 bases between them. Looked up from germline, CDR1 is SGHTA and CDR2 is FQGNSA. The CDR3 DNA follows: TGTGCCAGCAGCCTCCGGGGCCCCTCCTACAATGAGCAGTTCTTC. This encodes CASSLRGPSYNEQFF.

This sequence joins TRBV3-1 (or the pseudogene TRBV3-2) and TRBJ1-1, with D perhaps TRBD1 (5 bases). The CDR3 spans 12 residues. The germline V and J ends were trimmed by 6 bases and 4 bases, with 9 bases remaining between them. CDR1 is LGHDT, CDR2 YNNKEL, per germline (reference sequence). CDR3 coding DNA: TGTGCCAGCAGACGGGACGGCACTGAAGCTTTCTTT. It codes for CASRRDGTEAFF.

The gene calls are TRBV7-3 and TRBJ2-2; D gene unclear. The CDR3 covers 22 residues. Germline CDR1 and CDR2: SGHTA and FQGTGA. V was clipped by 4 bases and J by 6 bases, with 36 bases between them. The CDR3 spells CASSSWSPGQFPANGGAGELFF. The CDR3 DNA reads as TGTGCCAGCAGCTCTTGGTCACCGGGCCAGTTCCCAGCTAATGGTGGAGCCGGGGAGCTGTTTTTT.

The rearrangement uses TRBV7-2 and TRBJ2-7; D call uncertain. Trimming cost V 0 bases and J 3 bases, with 9 bases left between them. Germline values: CDR1 SGHTA, CDR2 FQGNSA. The CDR3 totals 14 residues. The CDR3 sequence is CASSLAGSLYEQYF. The CDR3 DNA is TGTGCCAGCAGCTTAGCCGGCAGCCTCTACGAGCAGTACTTC. The full variable domain, completed using reference TRBV7-2 and TRBJ2-7, is GAGVSQSPSNKVTEKGKDVELRCDPISGHTALYWYRQSLGQGLEFLIYFQGNSAPDKSGLPSDRFSAERTGGSVSTLTIQRTQQEDSAVYLCASSLAGSLYEQYFGPGTRLTVT.

The chain is built from TRBV18 and TRBJ2-1, with no clear D. Trimming shortened V by 3 bases and J by 9 bases, and 15 bases separated the two germline ends. The CDR3 is made up of 14 amino acids. The V gene's germline CDR1 is KGHSH and CDR2 LQKENI. The DNA of the CDR3 is TGTGCCAGCTCACCCAACGGGCCACACTCTGAGCAGTTCTTC. Amino acids: CASSPNGPHSEQFF.

The rearrangement uses TRBV6-5 and TRBJ1-1, with D hard to call. The CDR3 extends over 10 amino acids. Germline CDR1 is MNHEY and CDR2 is SVGAGI. Trimming shortened V by 6 bases and J by 10 bases, and 9 bases separated the two germline ends. The CDR3 protein is CASRTPGAFF. The CDR3 nucleotides are TGTGCCAGCAGGACCCCTGGAGCTTTCTTT.

This chain links TRBV13 with TRBJ2-3, with D possibly being TRBD2 (7 bases). V lost 1 base and J 0 bases, leaving 14 bases between the germline ends. The CDR3 is 17 amino acids. Germline V gene sequence: CDR1 PRHDT, CDR2 FYEKMQ (reference sequence). CDR3 sequence: CASSLAGGRSSTDTQYF. The CDR3 coding sequence is TGTGCCAGCAGCTTAGCGGGGGGCAGGTCTAGCACAGATACGCAGTATTTT.

The chain recombines TRBV10-3 with TRBJ2-7; maybe TRBD1 (5 bases). Germline CDR1 ENHRY, CDR2 SYGVKD. The CDR3 runs to 13 residues. The ends were cut back, 3 bases at V and 2 bases at J, with 8 bases in the middle. The CDR3 sequence is CAISDTGAYEQYF. CDR3 bases: TGTGCCATCAGTGATACAGGAGCCTACGAGCAGTACTTC.

The chain has TRBV5-1 and TRBJ1-6, with D tentatively TRBD1 (5 bases). This CDR3 has 15 amino acids. Trimming pared 5 bases from V and 3 bases from J, leaving 12 bases between. Germline lookup yields CDR1 SGHRS and CDR2 YFSETQ. In DNA form, the CDR3 reads TGCGCCAGCAGTGGGACGGATGGCTATAATTCACCCCTCCACTTT. Translation: CASSGTDGYNSPLHF.

The CDR3 region is CASSLVEVFNQPQHF. In DNA form, the CDR3 reads TGTGCCAGCAGCTTAGTTGAAGTTTTTAATCAGCCCCAGCATTTT. The chain uses TRBV7-2 and TRBJ1-5; no firm D call. This CDR3 is built from 15 residues. Trimming shortened V by 1 base and J by 4 bases, and 11 bases separated the two germline ends. CDR1 SGHTA and CDR2 FQGNSA come from the germline V gene. Full variable domain (missing parts from reference TRBV7-2 and TRBJ1-5): GAGVSQSPSNKVTEKGKDVELRCDPISGHTALYWYRQSLGQGLEFLIYFQGNSAPDKSGLPSDRFSAERTGGSVSTLTIQRTQQEDSAVYLCASSLVEVFNQPQHFGDGTRLSIL.

V and J are TRBV6-5 and TRBJ1-3; 7 nucleotides match TRBD1. V trimming: 5 bases; J trimming: 6 bases; junction bases outside the gene matches: 7. CDR1 is MNHEY, CDR2 SVGAGI, per germline. The CDR3 consists of 14 residues. The CDR3 here is CASSSGQGVNTIYF. DNA of the CDR3: TGTGCCAGCAGTAGTGGGCAGGGGGTAAACACCATATATTTT.